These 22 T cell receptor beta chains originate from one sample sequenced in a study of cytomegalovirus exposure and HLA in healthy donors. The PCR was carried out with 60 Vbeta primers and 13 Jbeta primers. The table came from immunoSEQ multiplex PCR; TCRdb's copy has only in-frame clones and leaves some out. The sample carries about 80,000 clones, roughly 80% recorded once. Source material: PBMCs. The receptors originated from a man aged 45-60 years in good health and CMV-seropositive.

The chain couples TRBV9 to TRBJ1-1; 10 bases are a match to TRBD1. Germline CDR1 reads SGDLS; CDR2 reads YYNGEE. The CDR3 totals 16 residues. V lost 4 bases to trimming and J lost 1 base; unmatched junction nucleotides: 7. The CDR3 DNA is TGTGCCAGCAGCCCGCGGGACAGGGGACAGAACACTGAAGCTTTCTTT. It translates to CASSPRDRGQNTEAFF.

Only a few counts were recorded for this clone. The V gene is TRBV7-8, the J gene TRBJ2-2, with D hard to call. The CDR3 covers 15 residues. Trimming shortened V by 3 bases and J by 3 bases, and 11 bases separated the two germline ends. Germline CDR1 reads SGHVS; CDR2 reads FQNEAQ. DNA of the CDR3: TGTGCCAGCAGCTTGGGCCACCAATACACCGGGGAGCTGTTTTTT. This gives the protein CASSLGHQYTGELFF.

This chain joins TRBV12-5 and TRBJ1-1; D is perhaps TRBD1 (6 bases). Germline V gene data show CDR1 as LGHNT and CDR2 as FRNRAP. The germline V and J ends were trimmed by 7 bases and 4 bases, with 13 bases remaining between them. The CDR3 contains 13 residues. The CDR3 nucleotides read TGTGCTAGTGCCTCGACAGGATTCACTGAAGCTTTCTTT. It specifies CASASTGFTEAFF.

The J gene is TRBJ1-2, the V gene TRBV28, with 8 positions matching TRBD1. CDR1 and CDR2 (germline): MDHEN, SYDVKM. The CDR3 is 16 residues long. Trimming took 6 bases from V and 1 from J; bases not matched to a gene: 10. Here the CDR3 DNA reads TGTGCCAGCAGGGAGGTGACGGGACAGGTTAACTATGGCTACACCTTC. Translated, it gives CASREVTGQVNYGYTF.

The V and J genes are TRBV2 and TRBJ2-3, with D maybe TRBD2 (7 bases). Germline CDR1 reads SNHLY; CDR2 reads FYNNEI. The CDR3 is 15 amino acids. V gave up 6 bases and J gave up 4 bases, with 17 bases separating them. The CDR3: CASRSGRGRPDTQYF. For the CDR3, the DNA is TGTGCCAGCAGGTCGGGGAGGGGGAGACCAGATACGCAGTATTTT.

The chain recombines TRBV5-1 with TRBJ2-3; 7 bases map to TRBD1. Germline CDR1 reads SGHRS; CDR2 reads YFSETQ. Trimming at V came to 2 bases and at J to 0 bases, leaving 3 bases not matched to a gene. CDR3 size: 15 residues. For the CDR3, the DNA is TGCGCCAGCAGCTTCCCGGGACAGAGCACAGATACGCAGTATTTT. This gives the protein CASSFPGQSTDTQYF.

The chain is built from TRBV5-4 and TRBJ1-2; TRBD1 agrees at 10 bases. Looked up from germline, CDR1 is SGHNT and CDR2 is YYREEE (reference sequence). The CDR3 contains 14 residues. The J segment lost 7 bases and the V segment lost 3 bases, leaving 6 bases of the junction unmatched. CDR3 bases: TGTGCCAGCAGCTGGGACAGGGGCTTTGGTGGCTACACCTTC. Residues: CASSWDRGFGGYTF.

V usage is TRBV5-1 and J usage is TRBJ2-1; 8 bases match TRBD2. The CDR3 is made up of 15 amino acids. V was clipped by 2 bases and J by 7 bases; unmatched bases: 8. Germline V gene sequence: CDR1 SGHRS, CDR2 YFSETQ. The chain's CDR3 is CASSLGREAGNEQFF. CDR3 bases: TGCGCCAGCAGCTTAGGGCGGGAGGCAGGGAATGAGCAGTTCTTC.

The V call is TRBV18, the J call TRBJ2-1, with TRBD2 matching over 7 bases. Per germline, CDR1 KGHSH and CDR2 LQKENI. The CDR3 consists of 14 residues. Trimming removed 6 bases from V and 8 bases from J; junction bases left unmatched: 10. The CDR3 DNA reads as TGTGCCAGCTCCTCCCGGACTAGTGTAGATGAGCAGTTCTTC. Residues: CASSSRTSVDEQFF.

The CDR3 reads CASSQKDRVTDTQYF. In DNA, the CDR3 is TGTGCCAGCAGCCAGAAGGACAGGGTTACAGATACGCAGTATTTT. This chain connects TRBV4-2 to TRBJ2-3; 8 positions agree with TRBD1. With V trimmed by 3 bases and J by 3 bases, 5 bases remained unmatched. The CDR3 sequence is 15 residues long. The germline V gene encodes CDR1 LGHNA and CDR2 YNFKEQ.

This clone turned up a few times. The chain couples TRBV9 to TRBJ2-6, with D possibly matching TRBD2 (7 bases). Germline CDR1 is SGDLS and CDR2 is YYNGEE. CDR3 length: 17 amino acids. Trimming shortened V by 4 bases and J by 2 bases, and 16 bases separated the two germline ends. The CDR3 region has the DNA TGTGCCAGCAGCCAAGGGGGGAGGGCCCCTGGGGCCAACGTCCTGACTTTC. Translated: CASSQGGRAPGANVLTF. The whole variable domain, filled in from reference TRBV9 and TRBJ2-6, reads DSGVTQTPKHLITATGQRVTLRCSPRSGDLSVYWYQQSLDQGLQFLIQYYNGEERAKGNILERFSAQQFPDLHSELNLSSLELGDSALYFCASSQGGRAPGANVLTFGAGSRLTVL.

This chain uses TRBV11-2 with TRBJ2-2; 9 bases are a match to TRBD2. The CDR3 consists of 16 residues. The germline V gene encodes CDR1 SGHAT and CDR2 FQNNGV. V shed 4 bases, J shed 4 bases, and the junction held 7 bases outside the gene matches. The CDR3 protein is CASSSLLAGGTGELFF. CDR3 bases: TGTGCCAGCAGCTCTCTACTAGCGGGTGGCACCGGGGAGCTGTTTTTT.

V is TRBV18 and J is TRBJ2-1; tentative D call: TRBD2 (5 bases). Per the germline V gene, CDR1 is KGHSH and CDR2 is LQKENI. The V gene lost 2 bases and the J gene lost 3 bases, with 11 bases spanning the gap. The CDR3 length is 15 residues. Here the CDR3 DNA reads TGTGCCAGCTCACCAGGGGAGTCCGTCTACAATGAGCAGTTCTTC. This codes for CASSPGESVYNEQFF.

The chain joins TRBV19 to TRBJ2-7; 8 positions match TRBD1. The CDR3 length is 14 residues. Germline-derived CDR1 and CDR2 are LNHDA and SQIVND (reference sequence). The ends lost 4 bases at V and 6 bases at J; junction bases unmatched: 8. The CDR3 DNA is TGTGCCAGTAGTAAATCGCAGGGGGCTGGCGAGCAGTACTTC. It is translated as CASSKSQGAGEQYF.

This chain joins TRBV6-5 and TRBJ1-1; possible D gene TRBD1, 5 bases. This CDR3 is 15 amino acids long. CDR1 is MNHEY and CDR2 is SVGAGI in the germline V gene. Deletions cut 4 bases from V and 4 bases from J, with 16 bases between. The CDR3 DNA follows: TGTGCCAGCAGTTCAGGGACCGTCGGGGGCACTGAAGCTTTCTTT. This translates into CASSSGTVGGTEAFF.

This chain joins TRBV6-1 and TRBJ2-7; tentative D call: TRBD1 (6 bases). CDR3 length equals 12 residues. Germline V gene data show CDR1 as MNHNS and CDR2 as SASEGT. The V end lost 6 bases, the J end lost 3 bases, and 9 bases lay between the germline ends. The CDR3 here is CASSDRNYEQYF. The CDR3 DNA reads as TGTGCCAGCAGCGACAGGAACTACGAGCAGTACTTC.

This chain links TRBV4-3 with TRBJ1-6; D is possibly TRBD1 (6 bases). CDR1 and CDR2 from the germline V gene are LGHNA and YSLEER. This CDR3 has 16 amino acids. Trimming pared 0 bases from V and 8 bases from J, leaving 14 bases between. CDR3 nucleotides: TGCGCCAGCAGCCAAGATCTGGGTCAGGGGTATTCACCCCTCCACTTT. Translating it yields CASSQDLGQGYSPLHF.

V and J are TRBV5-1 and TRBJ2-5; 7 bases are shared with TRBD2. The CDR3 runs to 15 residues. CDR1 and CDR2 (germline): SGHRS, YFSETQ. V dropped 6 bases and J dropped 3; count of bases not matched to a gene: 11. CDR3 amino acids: CASTEEGRAEETQYF. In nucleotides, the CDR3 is TGCGCCAGCACAGAGGAGGGGAGGGCCGAAGAGACCCAGTACTTC.

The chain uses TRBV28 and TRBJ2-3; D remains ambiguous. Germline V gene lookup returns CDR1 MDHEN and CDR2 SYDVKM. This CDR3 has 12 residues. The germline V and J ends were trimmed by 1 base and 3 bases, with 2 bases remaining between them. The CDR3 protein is CASSLLTDTQYF. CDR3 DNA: TGTGCCAGCAGTTTATTAACAGATACGCAGTATTTT. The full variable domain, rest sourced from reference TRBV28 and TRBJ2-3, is DVKVTQSSRYLVKRTGEKVFLECVQDMDHENMFWYRQDPGLGLRLIYFSYDVKMKEKGDIPEGYSVSREKKERFSLILESASTNQTSMYLCASSLLTDTQYFGPGTRLTVL.

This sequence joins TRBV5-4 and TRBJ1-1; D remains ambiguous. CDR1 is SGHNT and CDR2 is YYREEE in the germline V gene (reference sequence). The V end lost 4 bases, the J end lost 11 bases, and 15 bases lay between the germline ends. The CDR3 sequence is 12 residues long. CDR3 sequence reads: CASSKHPGGAFF. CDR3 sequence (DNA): TGTGCCAGCAGCAAACATCCCGGCGGGGCTTTCTTT.

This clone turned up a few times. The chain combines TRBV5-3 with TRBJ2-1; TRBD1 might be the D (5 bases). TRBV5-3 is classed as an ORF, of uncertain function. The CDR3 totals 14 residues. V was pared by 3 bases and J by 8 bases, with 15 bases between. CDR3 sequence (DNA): TGTGCCAGAAGCTGGTGGGCTCCCAGGGATGAGCAGTTCTTC. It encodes CARSWWAPRDEQFF.

The CDR3 sequence is CASSSQQGYQETQYF. CDR3 nucleotides: TGTGCCAGCAGCTCACAGCAGGGGTACCAAGAGACCCAGTACTTC. The rearrangement uses TRBV7-9 and TRBJ2-5; possible D gene TRBD1, 6 bases. V gave up 4 bases and J gave up 0 bases, with 12 bases separating them. This CDR3 is built from 15 residues. The germline V gene encodes CDR1 SEHNR and CDR2 FQNEAQ (reference sequence).